Below are 15 T cell receptor beta chains sequenced from a single sample in a study of cytomegalovirus exposure and HLA in healthy donors. Profiling relied on immunoSEQ multiplex PCR, and the TCRdb table lists in-frame clones only, not all of them. The sample contains about 120,000 clones, approximately 88% of which appear only once. Material for sequencing was PBMCs. These receptor sequences come from a woman between 18 and 29 years old in good health and CMV-seropositive.

The genes are TRBV9 and TRBJ2-1, with a possible D match to TRBD2 (7 bases). The CDR3 consists of 15 residues. The germline V and J ends were trimmed by 4 bases and 3 bases, with 14 bases remaining between them. Germline V gene data show CDR1 as SGDLS and CDR2 as YYNGEE. The DNA for the CDR3 is TGTGCCAGCAGCATGGGGGGGGCGTTCTACAATGAGCAGTTCTTC. It is translated as CASSMGGAFYNEQFF.

CDR3 loop: CASSSGGLGNTIYF. In DNA form, the CDR3 reads TGTGCCAGCAGCAGTGGTGGACTCGGAAACACCATATATTTT. The rearrangement links TRBV9 to TRBJ1-3; D unresolved. Trimming pared 4 bases from V and 4 bases from J, leaving 12 bases between. Germline CDR1 and CDR2: SGDLS and YYNGEE. The CDR3 contains 14 residues.

The chain recombines TRBV18 with TRBJ2-7; 12 positions match TRBD2. Looked up from germline, CDR1 is KGHSH and CDR2 is LQKENI. V shed 0 bases, J shed 2 bases, and the junction held 8 bases outside the gene matches. CDR3 size: 18 residues. This chain's CDR3 is CASSPPRELAGGTYEQYF. As DNA, the CDR3 is TGTGCCAGCTCACCACCGAGGGAACTAGCGGGAGGTACCTACGAGCAGTACTTC.

This sequence joins TRBV4-1 and TRBJ2-4; 9 positions agree with TRBD2. With 0 bases clipped from V and 8 bases from J, the junction kept 8 bases outside the gene matches. The CDR3 loop spans 16 amino acids. CDR1 and CDR2 from the germline V gene are MGHRA and YSYEKL. The CDR3 region is CASSQDSLAGTYIQYF. CDR3 DNA: TGCGCCAGCAGCCAAGACTCGCTAGCGGGGACGTACATTCAGTACTTC.

This clone appeared a single time. The chain employs TRBV30 and TRBJ2-2, with TRBD2 as a possible D gene (6 bases). V lost 5 bases and J 6 bases, leaving 19 bases between the germline ends. In germline, CDR1 is GTSNPN, CDR2 SVGIG (reference sequence). The CDR3 runs 15 residues. The CDR3 here is CAWADRGLVAGELFF. The CDR3 DNA reads TGTGCCTGGGCAGATCGGGGGTTGGTTGCCGGGGAGCTGTTTTTT.

This chain joins TRBV7-9 and TRBJ2-7, with D possibly being TRBD2 (5 bases). CDR3 length equals 12 residues. Germline V lookup: CDR1 SEHNR, CDR2 FQNEAQ (reference sequence). V dropped 5 bases and J dropped 5 bases, with 10 bases sitting between them. DNA for the CDR3: TGTGCCAGCAGCCACACTAGGGACGAGCAGTACTTC. Protein: CASSHTRDEQYF.

Notes on this clone: A junction end diverges from the germline sequence, so it may reflect a read error. V gene TRBV19 combines with J gene TRBJ2-3, with D hard to call. CDR1 and CDR2 (germline): LNHDA, SQIVND (reference sequence). This CDR3 spans 11 amino acids. This CDR3 reads CASGIQDTQYF. CDR3 nucleotide sequence: TGTGCCAGTGGTATACAAGATACGCAGTATTTT.

This clone was counted between two and nine times. J is TRBJ1-2 and V is TRBV18; weak D call: TRBD1 (6 bases). Between the trimmed V and J ends, which lost 6 bases and 7 bases, there was a span of 12 bases. The germline V gene has CDR1 KGHSH and CDR2 LQKENI. This CDR3 contains 12 residues. Written as DNA, the CDR3 is TGTGCCAGCTCGCCTACAGGGTTTGGCTACACCTTC. Its translation: CASSPTGFGYTF. Together with reference TRBV18 and TRBJ1-2, the CDR3 gives the full variable domain: NAGVMQNPRHLVRRRGQEARLRCSPMKGHSHVYWYRQLPEEGLKFMVYLQKENIIDESGMPKERFSAEFPKEGPSILRIQQVVRGDSAAYFCASSPTGFGYTFGSGTRLTVV.

V gene TRBV9 combines with J gene TRBJ2-2; weak D call: TRBD1 (5 bases). The CDR3 spans 14 residues. The V end was cut by 2 bases, the J end by 2 bases, with 7 bases between. CDR1 and CDR2 from the germline V gene are SGDLS and YYNGEE. The CDR3 is CASSVTVNTGELFF. DNA of the CDR3: TGTGCCAGCAGCGTGACAGTAAACACCGGGGAGCTGTTTTTT.

This sequence joins TRBV4-3 and TRBJ2-2, with D maybe TRBD1 (5 bases). With 0 bases removed from V and 5 bases from J, the gap between germline ends came to 13 bases. Germline CDR1 is LGHNA and CDR2 is YSLEER. The CDR3 has 16 amino acids. For the CDR3, the DNA is TGCGCCAGCAGCCAAGAAGACAGCCCAGGGACCGGGGAGCTGTTTTTT. Translation: CASSQEDSPGTGELFF.

The chain joins TRBV13 to TRBJ1-1, with TRBD1 as a possible D gene (5 bases). The CDR3 has 15 amino acids. The ends were cut back, 0 bases at V and 0 bases at J, with 8 bases in the middle. CDR1 is PRHDT, CDR2 FYEKMQ, per germline (reference sequence). The CDR3 coding sequence is TGTGCCAGCAGCTTAGGGGGGCACATGAACACTGAAGCTTTCTTT. Translating it yields CASSLGGHMNTEAFF.

This clone was seen only once. The rearrangement links TRBV29-1 to TRBJ1-2; D not certain. CDR3 length equals 10 residues. Trimming cost V 6 bases and J 8 bases, with 10 bases left between them. Per germline, CDR1 SQVTM and CDR2 ANQGSEA. DNA for the CDR3: TGCAGCGTCCTCGGGGAAGGCTACACCTTC. As protein: CSVLGEGYTF. Combining the CDR3 with reference TRBV29-1 and TRBJ1-2 gives the whole variable domain SAVISQKPSRDICQRGTSLTIQCQVDSQVTMMFWYRQQPGQSLTLIATANQGSEATYESGFVIDKFPISRPNLTFSTLTVSNMSPEDSSIYLCSVLGEGYTFGSGTRLTVV.

The chain combines TRBV18 with TRBJ2-3, with D unclear. This CDR3 has 14 residues. Per germline, CDR1 KGHSH and CDR2 LQKENI. Trimming took 5 bases from V and 6 from J, leaving 15 bases between them. The CDR3 region has the DNA TGTGCCAGCTCATTGTTGCCAGCGCAGGATACGCAGTATTTT. It specifies CASSLLPAQDTQYF.

This chain links TRBV7-3 with TRBJ2-1; 10 nucleotides line up with TRBD2. Germline lookup yields CDR1 SGHTA and CDR2 FQGTGA. CDR3 length: 17 residues. V was pared by 2 bases and J by 0 bases, with 4 bases of the junction left unmatched. The CDR3 spells CASSLVAGGLSYNEQFF. DNA for the CDR3: TGTGCCAGCAGCTTAGTAGCGGGAGGTCTCTCCTACAATGAGCAGTTCTTC.

J is TRBJ1-4 and V is TRBV5-1, with 10 bases lining up with TRBD1. With 1 base clipped from V and 7 bases from J, the junction kept 4 bases outside the gene matches. Germline CDR1 and CDR2: SGHRS and YFSETQ. CDR3 size: 15 residues. CDR3 sequence reads: CASSLSGQGGEKLFF. Here the CDR3 DNA reads TGCGCCAGCAGCTTGAGTGGACAGGGGGGTGAAAAACTGTTTTTT. Full variable domain (rest looked up from reference TRBV5-1 and TRBJ1-4): KAGVTQTPRYLIKTRGQQVTLSCSPISGHRSVSWYQQTPGQGLQFLFEYFSETQRNKGNFPGRFSGRQFSNSRSEMNVSTLELGDSALYLCASSLSGQGGEKLFFGSGTQLSVL.